This T cell receptor (beta chain) originates from a study of T-cell memory formation after mild COVID-19. Study-wide background: There were largely donor-specific TCR clusters.

TCRdb reanalysed the 5' RACE reads using MiXCR and keeps one entry per CDR3 protein. This repertoire shows under 90,000 distinct CDR3 sequences, around 14% found once; its top ten account for 30% to 35%. This CDR3 has 17 residues. V was clipped by 4 bases and J by 1 base; unmatched bases: 12. Looked up from germline, CDR1 is PRHDT and CDR2 is FYEKMQ (reference sequence). The sample taken for sequencing was PBMCs or a T cell subset sorted from them (not recorded which). This sequence was found in an adult woman who had mild COVID-19 (a few samples of this study predate the infection). Cell type and time point are not known. The gene calls are TRBV13 and TRBJ2-7, with 8 nucleotides matching TRBD1. Here the CDR3 reads CASSSPGGHEGSYEQYF. The CDR3 DNA is TGTGCCAGCAGCTCTCCAGGGGGCCATGAAGGATCCTACGAGCAGTACTTC.